This is a list of T cell receptor beta chains from one sample in a study of T cell responses to AZD1222 COVID-19 vaccine. Produced via immunoSEQ multiplex PCR; TCRdb's table is partial and in-frame only. This sample has just under 90,000 clones, with 80% to 90% found just once. Sequences were derived from peripheral blood, sampled on day 0 of MenACWY control vaccination. These receptors were taken from an adult in good health. The CDR3 runs from the conserved cysteine through the conserved F or W.

CASRVGAGEQFF | TRBV6-5
CASSKGTSSTDTQYF | TRBV5-4
CASSDGGYNEQFF | TRBV2
CASSPSPSAGQVGYTF | TRBV4-3
CASSLAGEGNQPQHF | TRBV5-1
CASSRDRGVNTEAFF | TRBV6-5
CASSSPGRTGNQPQHF | TRBV28
CASSALGVSEQFF | TRBV19
CASSFTGDSPLHF | TRBV11-1
CASSRDRADGYTF | TRBV10-2
CASSYATQPQHF | TRBV28
CASSPMDRNGNQPQHF | TRBV7-2
CASSEGLSNQPQHF | TRBV6-1
CSVELAGVDTQYF | TRBV29-1
CAWSTGGPGNTIYF | TRBV30
CASSQGLAGNSDEQFF | TRBV7-9
CASSEGGRSGNTIYF | TRBV2
CASSPGQAYQETQYF | TRBV27
CSVEDRRVSTEAFF | TRBV29-1
CASRATLGSYTF | TRBV28
CASRVAGDYGYTF | TRBV28
CASSLGQGNRNSPLHF | TRBV5-1